This T cell receptor beta chain appears in the sequencing data of a study of shared clonotypes between healthy human individuals. Notes on the study in general: Clonotypes not shared had lower generation probabilities than those common to all four donors. The genetic and exposure-history diversity represented was limited by few donors. Shared across a few donors were 5% to 6% of the naive CD4 clonotypes.

This CDR3 region has 14 residues. V shed 3 bases, J shed 5 bases, and the junction held 7 bases outside the gene matches. The germline gives CDR1 MNHNS, CDR2 SASEGT. A single count supports this clone. Its antigen remains unknown. CD4+ cell separation produced CD45RA+ naive and CD45RA-negative memory subsets. Clones were sequenced by immunoSEQ multiplex PCR, and TCRdb holds only the in-frame ones, with some missing. The profile shows 1,400,000 or so clones, around 98.5% of them singletons. The receptor comes from a man younger than 40 in good health. The chain is built from TRBV6-1 and TRBJ2-7, with 7 nucleotides matching TRBD1. The sequencing sample was made of naive CD4+ T cells sorted from blood. Sample subset: CD45RA+ positively selected. The CDR3, as DNA: TGTGCCAGCAGTGAGTTCAGGGGGTACGACGAGCAGTACTTC. It is translated as CASSEFRGYDEQYF.